The 24 T cell receptor beta chains below were found in one sample sequenced in a study of CD8 T cells in Susac syndrome. RNA in amounts of roughly 0.5 to 1 ug was reverse transcribed with random hexamers. A single record per CDR3 protein comes from TCRdb applying MiXCR to the immunoSEQ multiplex PCR reads. The sample carries 150,000 to 200,000 distinct CDR3 sequences, around 94% recorded once. Material: CD4+ T cells from PBMCs. These receptors came from a human donor in good health.

The V call is TRBV4-3, the J call TRBJ1-6; D is unclear. The V and J ends lost 0 bases and 10 bases respectively, with 7 bases between them. CDR3 length: 13 amino acids. The V gene's germline CDR1 is LGHNA and CDR2 YSLEER. CDR3 loop: CASSQDGRSPLHF. In DNA, the CDR3 is TGCGCCAGCAGCCAAGATGGGCGGTCACCCCTCCACTTT.

The V gene is TRBV20-1, the J gene TRBJ2-1; D possibly uses TRBD1 or TRBD2 (6 bases each). V was trimmed by 3 bases and J by 3 bases, leaving 9 bases between them. The CDR3 is made up of 13 amino acids. Germline assignment: CDR1 DFQATT and CDR2 SNEGSKA (reference sequence). The CDR3 spells CSASGGGYNEQFF. CDR3 DNA sequence: TGCAGTGCTAGCGGGGGCGGCTACAATGAGCAGTTCTTC.

The V and J genes are TRBV20-1 and TRBJ1-3; D unresolved. The germline V gene has CDR1 DFQATT and CDR2 SNEGSKA (reference sequence). With 3 bases removed from V and 4 bases from J, the gap between germline ends came to 10 bases. This CDR3 has 13 amino acids. The DNA for the CDR3 is TGCAGTGCTAGCGGCCTCTGGGGAAACACCATATATTTT. It specifies CSASGLWGNTIYF.

The gene calls are TRBV30 and TRBJ1-4, with D maybe TRBD1 (6 bases). The CDR3 is 14 amino acids. The germline V and J ends were trimmed by 0 bases and 7 bases, with 12 bases remaining between them. The V gene's germline CDR1 is GTSNPN and CDR2 SVGIG (reference sequence). CDR3 sequence (DNA): TGTGCCTGGAGTGTAACGGGGGCGAGTGAAAAACTGTTTTTT. This sequence encodes CAWSVTGASEKLFF.

V and J are TRBV5-6 and TRBJ1-5; no definite D call. Germline CDR1 SGHDT, CDR2 YYEEEE. V shed 4 bases and J shed 13 bases, with 9 bases lying between them. This CDR3 is 10 amino acids long. CDR3 in DNA: TGTGCCAGCAGCAAAGGGCCTCAGCATTTT. This encodes CASSKGPQHF.

The V and J genes are TRBV20-1 and TRBJ2-5; no definite D call. Trimming took off 0 bases at V and 2 bases at J, with 10 bases between the two ends. The germline V gene encodes CDR1 DFQATT and CDR2 SNEGSKA (reference sequence). The CDR3 is made up of 14 amino acids. CDR3 bases: TGCAGTGCTAGAGATCCCCTTACACAAGAGACCCAGTACTTC. Translating gives CSARDPLTQETQYF.

This clonotype was seen a single time. The chain has TRBV3-1 and TRBJ2-7; no definite D call. V was cut by 2 bases and J by 5 bases, with 10 bases left in between. The CDR3 consists of 13 residues. CDR1 and CDR2 from the germline V gene are LGHDT and YNNKEL (reference sequence). CDR3 nucleotide sequence: TGTGCCAGCAGCCAAAGGCCCCCAGACGAGCAGTACTTC. Its translation: CASSQRPPDEQYF.

The chain employs TRBV10-3 and TRBJ2-7; a possible D gene is TRBD1 (6 bases). This CDR3 comprises 14 residues. CDR1 and CDR2 from the germline V gene are ENHRY and SYGVKD. V was cut by 0 bases and J by 4 bases, with 10 bases left in between. This chain's CDR3 is CAISESTGPYEQYF. CDR3 nucleotide sequence: TGTGCCATCAGTGAGTCGACAGGCCCATACGAGCAGTACTTC.

J is TRBJ1-5 and V is TRBV18, with a weak D call TRBD1 (5 bases). CDR1 is KGHSH and CDR2 is LQKENI in the germline V gene. The CDR3 sequence is 14 residues long. V was trimmed by 5 bases and J by 3 bases, leaving 11 bases between them. In DNA, the CDR3 is TGTGCCAGCTCAGCCGGGACTATCAATCAGCCCCAGCATTTT. Translation gives CASSAGTINQPQHF.

The chain carries TRBV12-3 or TRBV12-4 and TRBJ2-3; TRBD1 is a possible D gene (6 bases). The CDR3 consists of 16 residues. Trimming cost V 0 bases and J 0 bases, with 10 bases left between them. CDR3: CASSLARQASTDTQYF. The CDR3 DNA is TGTGCCAGCAGTTTAGCGCGACAGGCTAGCACAGATACGCAGTATTTT.

V gene TRBV20-1 combines with J gene TRBJ1-1; TRBD1 agrees at 11 bases. In germline, CDR1 is DFQATT, CDR2 SNEGSKA (reference sequence). CDR3 size: 14 residues. V trimming: 1 base; J trimming: 3 bases; junction bases outside the gene matches: 1. The CDR3: CSARGDRGYTEAFF. The CDR3 nucleotides are TGCAGTGCTAGAGGGGACAGGGGGTACACTGAAGCTTTCTTT.

V usage is TRBV29-1 and J usage is TRBJ1-1, with no clear D. CDR3 size: 12 residues. Trimming removed 3 bases at V and 8 bases at J, with 13 bases between. Germline loops: CDR1 SQVTM, CDR2 ANQGSEA. This CDR3 reads CSVEYTRAEAFF. The DNA of the CDR3 is TGCAGCGTTGAGTACACCCGGGCGGAAGCTTTCTTT.

The CDR3 loop reads CASSKGGLDEQYF. CDR3 in DNA: TGTGCCAGCAGTAAGGGGGGGCTCGACGAGCAGTACTTC. This sequence joins TRBV28 and TRBJ2-7, with D possibly being TRBD2 (7 bases). V lost 5 bases and J 5 bases, leaving 13 bases between the germline ends. Germline CDR1 and CDR2: MDHEN and SYDVKM. This CDR3 is 13 amino acids long.

The gene calls are TRBV7-2 and TRBJ1-6, with D perhaps matching TRBD1 (6 bases). The germline CDR1 and CDR2 sequences are SGHTA and FQGNSA. Trimming removed 3 bases from V and 11 bases from J, with 17 bases in between. The CDR3 sequence is 15 residues long. The CDR3 reads CASSFDTGTRTPLHF. Here the CDR3 DNA reads TGTGCCAGCAGCTTCGACACAGGGACGAGGACACCCCTCCACTTT.

The chain is built from TRBV20-1 and TRBJ2-7; D possibly corresponds to TRBD1 (5 bases). This CDR3 has 13 amino acids. Germline values: CDR1 DFQATT, CDR2 SNEGSKA (reference sequence). V was clipped by 3 bases and J by 0 bases, with 9 bases between them. Here the CDR3 reads CSASQGVSYEQYF. The CDR3 nucleotides read TGCAGTGCTAGTCAGGGTGTCTCCTACGAGCAGTACTTC.

CDR3 nucleotide sequence: TGTGCCAGCAGCGTAGGGCAGGGAAACGAAAAACTGTTTTTT. It specifies CASSVGQGNEKLFF. The chain uses TRBV9 and TRBJ1-4, with a possible D match to TRBD1 (5 bases). V gave up 0 bases and J gave up 8 bases, with 11 bases separating them. Germline CDR1 SGDLS, CDR2 YYNGEE. CDR3 length: 14 amino acids.

The chain carries TRBV7-2 and TRBJ2-3, with D tentatively TRBD2 (7 bases). V was trimmed by 3 bases and J by 4 bases, leaving 14 bases between them. The CDR3 extends over 15 amino acids. Germline CDR1 reads SGHTA; CDR2 reads FQGNSA. As DNA, the CDR3 is TGTGCCAGCAGCTTTAGGGGGGGCCTCGCAGATACGCAGTATTTT. Translating gives CASSFRGGLADTQYF.

The J gene is TRBJ2-7, the V gene TRBV20-1, with D uncertain. Germline CDR1 reads DFQATT; CDR2 reads SNEGSKA (reference sequence). V was cut by 3 bases and J by 2 bases, with 8 bases left in between. The CDR3 runs to 12 residues. As DNA, the CDR3 is TGCAGTGCTAGTTCCCTCACCTACGAGCAGTACTTC. Amino acid sequence: CSASSLTYEQYF.

The J gene is TRBJ2-3, the V gene TRBV15; D is unresolved. CDR1 and CDR2 from the germline V gene are LNHNV and YYDKDF (reference sequence). Between the trimmed V and J ends, which lost 0 bases and 5 bases, there was a span of 15 bases. This CDR3 has 16 residues. This chain's CDR3 is CATSREHLLRQDTQYF. DNA for the CDR3: TGTGCCACCAGCAGAGAACATCTCTTACGCCAAGATACGCAGTATTTT.

This clonotype was seen a single time. The genes are TRBV2 and TRBJ1-1; D unclear. V was clipped by 4 bases and J by 11 bases, with 8 bases between them. This CDR3 has 10 amino acids. Per germline, CDR1 SNHLY and CDR2 FYNNEI. The CDR3 DNA follows: TGTGCCAGCAGTGCCGAACAGGCTTTCTTT. Translated, it gives CASSAEQAFF.

The chain carries TRBV3-1 and TRBJ2-3, with D possibly TRBD2 on 6 matching bases. The germline V gene has CDR1 LGHDT and CDR2 YNNKEL (reference sequence). The V end was cut by 0 bases, the J end by 11 bases, with 12 bases between. The CDR3 spans 13 residues. Written as DNA, the CDR3 is TGTGCCAGCAGCCAAGATCCCACGGGGGTGCAGTATTTT. It translates to CASSQDPTGVQYF.

The V gene is TRBV20-1, the J gene TRBJ1-1; D uncertain. The CDR3 spans 12 residues. Germline lookup yields CDR1 DFQATT and CDR2 SNEGSKA (reference sequence). V lost 2 bases, J lost 5 bases, and 9 bases lay in between. CDR3 nucleotide sequence: TGCAGTGCTAGACAGGCGGGGACTGAAGCTTTCTTT. Residues: CSARQAGTEAFF.

The chain carries TRBV15 and TRBJ1-4; a weak D match, TRBD1 (5 bases). Trimming shortened V by 3 bases and J by 4 bases, and 6 bases separated the two germline ends. Germline V gene lookup returns CDR1 LNHNV and CDR2 YYDKDF (reference sequence). The CDR3 has 13 residues. The DNA of the CDR3 is TGTGCCACCAGCAGGACAGTTAATGAAAAACTGTTTTTT. Encoded protein: CATSRTVNEKLFF.

The rearrangement joins TRBV20-1 to TRBJ2-7; 10 bases map to TRBD1. V lost 6 bases to trimming and J lost 6 bases; unmatched junction nucleotides: 8. The CDR3 is 13 residues long. Germline lookup yields CDR1 DFQATT and CDR2 SNEGSKA (reference sequence). The CDR3 nucleotides read TGCAGTGCGCACCGGGACAGGGGCGGCGAGCAGTACTTC. Translation gives CSAHRDRGGEQYF.